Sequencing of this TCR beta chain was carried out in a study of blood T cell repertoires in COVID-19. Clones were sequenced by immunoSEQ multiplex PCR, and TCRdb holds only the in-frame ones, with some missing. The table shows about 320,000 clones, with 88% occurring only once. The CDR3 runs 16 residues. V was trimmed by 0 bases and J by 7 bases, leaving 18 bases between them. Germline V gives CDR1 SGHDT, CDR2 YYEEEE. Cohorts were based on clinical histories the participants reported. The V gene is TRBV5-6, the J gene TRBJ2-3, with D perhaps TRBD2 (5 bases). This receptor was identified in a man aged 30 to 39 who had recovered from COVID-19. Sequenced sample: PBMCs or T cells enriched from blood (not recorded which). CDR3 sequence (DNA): TGTGCCAGCAGCTTGGTAAGAAGCGGTGACACTTATACGCAGTATTTT. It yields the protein CASSLVRSGDTYTQYF. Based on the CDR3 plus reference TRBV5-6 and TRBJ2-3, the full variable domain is DAGVTQSPTHLIKTRGQQVTLRCSPKSGHDTVSWYQQALGQGPQFIFQYYEEEERQRGNFPDRFSGHQFPNYSSELNVNALLLGDSALYLCASSLVRSGDTYTQYFGPGTRLTVL.